This T cell receptor beta chain was retrieved from a study of T cell repertoires in cytomegalovirus infection. Trimming left V 5 bases short and J 4 bases short, with 26 bases between. CDR3 length: 19 residues. CDR1 SGHTA and CDR2 FQGTGA come from the germline V gene. MiXCR, run by TCRdb on the reads, gives a single entry per CDR3 protein. The table records 600,000 to 800,000 distinct CDR3 sequences, approximately 24% of them present only once. The clonotype originates from a human donor in good health (CMV status not recorded). Some clones in this sample may be carry-over from other donors' samples. The sequenced material came from CD8+ T cells from PBMCs. The V call is TRBV7-3, the J call TRBJ1-4; TRBD1 might be the D (5 bases). CDR3 DNA: TGTGCCAGCAGCCTCCTGGGGCCGACCTCGGTCTTTTATAATGAAAAACTGTTTTTT. This sequence encodes CASSLLGPTSVFYNEKLFF. Variable domain in full (rest from reference TRBV7-3 and TRBJ1-4): GAGVSQTPSNKVTEKGKYVELRCDPISGHTALYWYRQSLGQGPEFLIYFQGTGAADDSGLPNDRFFAVRPEGSVSTLKIQRTERGDSAVYLCASSLLGPTSVFYNEKLFFGSGTQLSVL.